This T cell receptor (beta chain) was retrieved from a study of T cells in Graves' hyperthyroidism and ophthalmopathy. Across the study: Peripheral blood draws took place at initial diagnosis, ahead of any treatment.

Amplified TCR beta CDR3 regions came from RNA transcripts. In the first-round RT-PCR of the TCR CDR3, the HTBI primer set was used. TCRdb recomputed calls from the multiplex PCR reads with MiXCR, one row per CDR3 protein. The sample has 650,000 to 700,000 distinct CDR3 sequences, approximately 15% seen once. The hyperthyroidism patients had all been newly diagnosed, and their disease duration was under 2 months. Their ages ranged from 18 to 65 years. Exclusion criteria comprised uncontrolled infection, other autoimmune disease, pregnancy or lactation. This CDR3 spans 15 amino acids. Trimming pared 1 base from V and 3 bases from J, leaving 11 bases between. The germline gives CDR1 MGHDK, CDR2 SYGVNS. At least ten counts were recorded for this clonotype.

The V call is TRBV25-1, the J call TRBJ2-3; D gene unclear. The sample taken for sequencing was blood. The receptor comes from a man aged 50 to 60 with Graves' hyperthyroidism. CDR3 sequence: CASSELGQKTDTQYF. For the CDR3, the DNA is TGTGCCAGCAGTGAATTGGGTCAGAAGACAGATACGCAGTATTTT.